The 25 T cell receptor beta chains below were found in one sample sequenced in a study of cytomegalovirus exposure and HLA in healthy donors. TCRdb keeps only in-frame clones here, not all; method: immunoSEQ multiplex PCR. The table records a few hundred thousand clones, roughly 88% of them present only once. What was sequenced was PBMCs. These receptors were taken from a woman aged 25 to 39 in good health and CMV-seropositive.

This sequence joins TRBV20-1 and TRBJ2-1; D is uncertain. The CDR3 length is 11 residues. Germline CDR1 and CDR2: DFQATT and SNEGSKA (reference sequence). Trimming left V 0 bases short and J 10 bases short, with 7 bases between. For the CDR3, the DNA is TGCAGTGCTAGAGATATAACGGAGCAGTTCTTC. Protein product: CSARDITEQFF.

The chain recombines TRBV2 with TRBJ2-5; no definite D call. The V and J ends lost 11 bases and 1 base respectively, with 11 bases between them. The length of the CDR3 is 12 residues. The germline V gene encodes CDR1 SNHLY and CDR2 FYNNEI. The CDR3 DNA is TGTGCCGGTGGTGGGCCCCAAGAGACCCAGTACTTC. It specifies CAGGGPQETQYF.

Only one count was recorded for this clone. The chain carries TRBV5-1 and TRBJ1-1; TRBD1 aligns across 8 bases. V shed 4 bases and J 3 bases; nucleotides not matched to a gene: 5. There are 14 residues in the CDR3. Germline CDR1 and CDR2: SGHRS and YFSETQ. DNA for the CDR3: TGCGCCAGCAGCGAAGGACAGGGCTACACTGAAGCTTTCTTT. Amino acids: CASSEGQGYTEAFF.

The chain is built from TRBV2 and TRBJ2-1, with 10 bases matching TRBD2. Per the germline V gene, CDR1 is SNHLY and CDR2 is FYNNEI. V lost 3 bases, J lost 4 bases, and 3 bases stayed unmatched. This CDR3 contains 15 residues. In DNA, the CDR3 is TGTGCCAGCAGTGACTGGACTAGCGGATACAATGAGCAGTTCTTC. It translates to CASSDWTSGYNEQFF. The variable domain in full, with the rest retrieved from reference TRBV2 and TRBJ2-1, is EPEVTQTPSHQVTQMGQEVILRCVPISNHLYFYWYRQILGQKVEFLVSFYNNEISEKSEIFDDQFSVERPDGSNFTLKIRSTKLEDSAMYFCASSDWTSGYNEQFFGPGTRLTVL.

This chain uses TRBV13 with TRBJ2-5; D may be TRBD1 (6 bases). Germline-derived CDR1 and CDR2 are PRHDT and FYEKMQ (reference sequence). The CDR3 contains 16 residues. Deletions cut 2 bases from V and 4 bases from J, with 17 bases between. The CDR3 nucleotides are TGTGCCAGCAGCTTAACCACCCAGGGCAGGGGAGAGACCCAGTACTTC. As protein: CASSLTTQGRGETQYF.

CDR3 sequence: CASSARRGSYEQYF. In DNA form, the CDR3 reads TGTGCCAGCAGCGCCCGAAGGGGCTCCTACGAGCAGTACTTC. This sequence joins TRBV11-2 and TRBJ2-7; D might be TRBD1 (5 bases). V lost 5 bases, J lost 0 bases, and 11 bases lay in between. Germline CDR1 reads SGHAT; CDR2 reads FQNNGV. There are 14 residues in the CDR3. Full variable domain (outside the CDR3, taken from reference TRBV11-2 and TRBJ2-7): EAGVAQSPRYKIIEKRQSVAFWCNPISGHATLYWYQQILGQGPKLLIQFQNNGVVDDSQLPKDRFSAERLKGVDSTLKIQPAKLEDSAVYLCASSARRGSYEQYFGPGTRLTVT.

The chain employs TRBV6-5 and TRBJ2-2; TRBD2 aligns across 8 bases. The junction had 4 bases not matched to a gene; V was cut back by 3 bases and J by 1 base. The CDR3 loop spans 16 amino acids. Germline V gene sequence: CDR1 MNHEY, CDR2 SVGAGI. CDR3 protein: CASSYTSGRNTGELFF. The CDR3 DNA is TGTGCCAGCAGTTATACTAGCGGAAGGAACACCGGGGAGCTGTTTTTT.

The chain links TRBV28 to TRBJ2-7; TRBD1 might be the D (5 bases). Germline values: CDR1 MDHEN, CDR2 SYDVKM. This CDR3 is 12 amino acids long. V lost 1 base and J 7 bases, leaving 8 bases between the germline ends. Here the CDR3 reads CASSLSQAEQYF. The CDR3, as DNA: TGTGCCAGCAGTTTATCACAGGCAGAGCAGTACTTC. Full variable domain (remainder filled in from reference TRBV28 and TRBJ2-7): DVKVTQSSRYLVKRTGEKVFLECVQDMDHENMFWYRQDPGLGLRLIYFSYDVKMKEKGDIPEGYSVSREKKERFSLILESASTNQTSMYLCASSLSQAEQYFGPGTRLTVT.

The J gene is TRBJ1-1, the V gene TRBV2, with 11 bases lining up with TRBD1. V gave up 6 bases and J gave up 3 bases; unmatched junction bases: 3. The CDR3 runs 14 residues. Germline lookup yields CDR1 SNHLY and CDR2 FYNNEI. CDR3 residues: CASRGQGGYTEAFF. CDR3 coding DNA: TGTGCCAGCAGGGGACAGGGGGGGTACACTGAAGCTTTCTTT.

The chain has TRBV11-3 and TRBJ1-1; D remains unclear. The CDR3 covers 13 residues. Trimming took 10 bases from V and 3 from J, leaving 15 bases between them. CDR1 SGHNT and CDR2 YENEEA come from the germline V gene. CDR3: CATSSDLYTEAFF. CDR3 sequence (DNA): TGTGCCACCTCGAGCGACCTATACACTGAAGCTTTCTTT.

The chain carries TRBV27 and TRBJ2-1; D is unclear. The CDR3 is 11 residues long. CDR1 MNHEY and CDR2 SMNVEV come from the germline V gene (reference sequence). The V and J ends lost 5 bases and 4 bases respectively, with 3 bases between them. The CDR3 protein is CASSAYNEQFF. CDR3 sequence (DNA): TGTGCCAGCAGTGCATACAATGAGCAGTTCTTC.

This chain joins TRBV9 and TRBJ2-1; 10 bases are a match to TRBD2. The CDR3 loop spans 15 amino acids. Trimming took 4 bases from V and 8 from J; bases not matched to a gene: 9. Germline CDR1 and CDR2: SGDLS and YYNGEE. DNA of the CDR3: TGTGCCAGCAGCTCAGAGCGGGAGGGCCTGGATGAGCAGTTCTTC. It codes for CASSSEREGLDEQFF.

The genes are TRBV5-4 and TRBJ2-7; the match to TRBD2 covers 9 bases. The CDR3 is 16 amino acids. V dropped 9 bases and J dropped 3; count of bases not matched to a gene: 16. CDR1 SGHNT and CDR2 YYREEE come from the germline V gene (reference sequence). The CDR3 protein is CANHPQGLAALYEQYF. DNA of the CDR3: TGTGCCAACCATCCCCAGGGACTAGCAGCACTCTACGAGCAGTACTTC.

The genes are TRBV6-5 and TRBJ2-3; TRBD2 might be the D (6 bases). In germline, CDR1 is MNHEY, CDR2 SVGAGI. The CDR3 has 15 residues. The CDR3 is CASASGGLRTDTQYF. Written as DNA, the CDR3 is TGTGCGTCGGCCTCCGGGGGTCTTCGCACAGATACGCAGTATTTT.

The chain uses TRBV5-6 and TRBJ2-6; D uncertain. Germline-derived CDR1 and CDR2 are SGHDT and YYEEEE. The V end lost 9 bases, the J end lost 3 bases, and 10 bases lay between the germline ends. The CDR3 runs 13 residues. CDR3 sequence reads: CATSVRGANVLTF. CDR3 nucleotide sequence: TGTGCCACCTCCGTTCGTGGGGCCAACGTCCTGACTTTC.

The chain uses TRBV13 and TRBJ2-7, with D perhaps matching TRBD2 (5 bases). Germline V lookup: CDR1 PRHDT, CDR2 FYEKMQ (reference sequence). This CDR3 region has 14 residues. The germline V and J ends were trimmed by 5 bases and 5 bases, with 16 bases remaining between them. DNA of the CDR3: TGTGCCAGCAGCGCACGGACTCAACGGGACGAGCAGTACTTC. Translation: CASSARTQRDEQYF.

The chain links TRBV7-9 to TRBJ2-1; D gene uncertain. Germline CDR1 and CDR2: SEHNR and FQNEAQ (reference sequence). V was clipped by 1 base and J by 0 bases, with 13 bases between them. The CDR3 length is 17 residues. The CDR3 reads CASSLERLSGSYNEQFF. DNA for the CDR3: TGTGCCAGCAGCTTAGAGAGACTCTCCGGCTCCTACAATGAGCAGTTCTTC. Together with reference TRBV7-9 and TRBJ2-1, the CDR3 gives the full variable domain: DTGVSQNPRHKITKRGQNVTFRCDPISEHNRLYWYRQTLGQGPEFLTYFQNEAQLEKSRLLSDRFSAERPKGSFSTLEIQRTEQGDSAMYLCASSLERLSGSYNEQFFGPGTRLTVL.

The rearrangement links TRBV9 to TRBJ1-5; 8 bases agree with TRBD1. There are 15 residues in the CDR3. The ends lost 4 bases at V and 6 bases at J; junction bases unmatched: 9. CDR1 is SGDLS, CDR2 YYNGEE, per germline. The CDR3 spells CASSSGQEFGQPQHF. The CDR3 DNA sequence: TGTGCCAGCAGCTCGGGACAGGAGTTCGGTCAGCCCCAGCATTTT.

The rearrangement uses TRBV30 and TRBJ1-5, with a possible D match to TRBD1 (5 bases). V was shortened by 2 bases and J by 3 bases, with 11 bases between the two germline ends. Germline CDR1 GTSNPN, CDR2 SVGIG (reference sequence). CDR3 size: 14 residues. The CDR3 DNA reads as TGTGCCTGGAGTTTCAGACAGTACAATCAGCCCCAGCATTTT. This sequence encodes CAWSFRQYNQPQHF. The full variable domain, completed using reference TRBV30 and TRBJ1-5, is SQTIHQWPATLVQPVGSPLSLECTVEGTSNPNLYWYRQAAGRGLQLLFYSVGIGQISSEVPQNLSASRPQDRQFILSSKKLLLSDSGFYLCAWSFRQYNQPQHFGDGTRLSIL.

By its share, this clone is medium-sized. The chain has TRBV6-1 and TRBJ1-2, with no clear D. Per germline, CDR1 MNHNS and CDR2 SASEGT. V was clipped by 5 bases and J by 6 bases, with 16 bases between them. This CDR3 region has 14 residues. DNA of the CDR3: TGTGCCAGCAGTCCCTGGGAGACTGTCGATGGCTACACCTTC. Its translation: CASSPWETVDGYTF.

J is TRBJ1-5 and V is TRBV5-1; D uncertain. Germline assignment: CDR1 SGHRS and CDR2 YFSETQ. The CDR3 runs 14 residues. The V and J ends lost 0 bases and 5 bases respectively, with 9 bases between them. DNA of the CDR3: TGCGCCAGCAGCTTGGGGGCCGTCGATCAGCCCCAGCATTTT. Its translation is CASSLGAVDQPQHF.

V usage is TRBV5-4 and J usage is TRBJ2-7; possible D gene TRBD1, 6 bases. This CDR3 has 14 residues. CDR1 and CDR2 from the germline V gene are SGHNT and YYREEE (reference sequence). Trimming pared 5 bases from V and 3 bases from J, leaving 15 bases between. Written as DNA, the CDR3 is TGTGCCAGCAGAGAGGGGACAACAGACTACGAGCAGTACTTC. This sequence encodes CASREGTTDYEQYF. Full variable domain (missing parts from reference TRBV5-4 and TRBJ2-7): ETGVTQSPTHLIKTRGQQVTLRCSSQSGHNTVSWYQQALGQGPQFIFQYYREEENGRGNFPPRFSGLQFPNYSSELNVNALELDDSALYLCASREGTTDYEQYFGPGTRLTVT.

The gene calls are TRBV4-3 and TRBJ1-4; D is unclear. V was pared by 0 bases and J by 8 bases, with 10 bases between. CDR1 is LGHNA and CDR2 is YSLEER in the germline V gene. The CDR3 contains 14 residues. CDR3 in amino acids: CASSQDVRPEKLFF. CDR3 in DNA: TGCGCCAGCAGCCAAGATGTGCGGCCGGAAAAACTGTTTTTT.

Note on this clone: The sample contains more than one DNA sequence encoding this CDR3. The chain joins TRBV2 to TRBJ1-2; D unclear. The V end lost 3 bases, the J end lost 2 bases, and 7 bases lay between the germline ends. The CDR3 is made up of 13 amino acids. Germline CDR1 and CDR2: SNHLY and FYNNEI. In DNA form, the CDR3 reads TGTGCCAGCAGTGATCTGGGGAACTATGGCTACACCTTC. The encoded protein is CASSDLGNYGYTF. The full variable domain, rest sourced from reference TRBV2 and TRBJ1-2, is EPEVTQTPSHQVTQMGQEVILRCVPISNHLYFYWYRQILGQKVEFLVSFYNNEISEKSEIFDDQFSVERPDGSNFTLKIRSTKLEDSAMYFCASSDLGNYGYTFGSGTRLTVV.

V gene TRBV27 combines with J gene TRBJ2-1, with no clear D. This CDR3 is 15 amino acids long. V shed 4 bases and J shed 0 bases, with 10 bases lying between them. Looked up from germline, CDR1 is MNHEY and CDR2 is SMNVEV (reference sequence). Here the CDR3 DNA reads TGTGCCAGCAGTTACCGGGTAAACTCCTACAATGAGCAGTTCTTC. Its translation: CASSYRVNSYNEQFF.